This TCR beta chain derives from a study of cytomegalovirus exposure and HLA in healthy donors. This CDR3 is built from 15 residues. The V gene lost 3 bases and the J gene lost 0 bases, with 10 bases spanning the gap. Germline V CDR1 and CDR2: SGHKS, YYEKEE (reference sequence). 13 Jbeta primers and 60 Vbeta primers were used for the PCR. Under the authors' procedure: It was a later analysis that counted approximately 81 million unique TCR beta chains, of which about 10 million were shared. Only in-frame clones appear in the TCRdb table, and some are missing; sequencing was by immunoSEQ multiplex PCR. That table is the source of V, J and clone size, and D and trimming were worked out from the DNA. Of some 150,000 clones listed, around 74% were seen once; the top ten hold more than 3.5%.

The clonotype originates from a man aged 18 to 29 in good health and CMV-seropositive. The V call is TRBV5-5, the J call TRBJ1-5; D is perhaps TRBD1 (5 bases). Sequencing was carried out using PBMCs. CDR3 coding DNA: TGTGCCAGCAGCTCGGACAACAATAGCAATCAGCCCCAGCATTTT. Its translation: CASSSDNNSNQPQHF.